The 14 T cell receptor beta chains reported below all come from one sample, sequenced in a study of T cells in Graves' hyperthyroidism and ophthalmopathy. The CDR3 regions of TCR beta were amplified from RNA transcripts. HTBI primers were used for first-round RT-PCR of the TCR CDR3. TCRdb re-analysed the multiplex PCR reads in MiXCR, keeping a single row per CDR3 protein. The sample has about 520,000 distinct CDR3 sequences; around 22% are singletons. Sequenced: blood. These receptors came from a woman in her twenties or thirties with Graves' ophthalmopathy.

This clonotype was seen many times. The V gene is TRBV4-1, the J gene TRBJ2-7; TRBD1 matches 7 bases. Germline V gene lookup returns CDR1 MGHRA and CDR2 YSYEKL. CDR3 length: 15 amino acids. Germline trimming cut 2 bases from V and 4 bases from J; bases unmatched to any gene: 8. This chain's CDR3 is CASSQSTGIEYEQYF. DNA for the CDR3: TGCGCCAGCAGCCAATCGACAGGGATCGAGTACGAGCAGTACTTC.

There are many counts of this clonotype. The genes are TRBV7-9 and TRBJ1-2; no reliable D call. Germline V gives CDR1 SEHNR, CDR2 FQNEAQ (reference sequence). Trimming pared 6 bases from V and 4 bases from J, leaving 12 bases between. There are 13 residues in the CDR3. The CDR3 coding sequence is TGTGCCAGCAGTTCCGACAAGAGCTATGGCTACACCTTC. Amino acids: CASSSDKSYGYTF.

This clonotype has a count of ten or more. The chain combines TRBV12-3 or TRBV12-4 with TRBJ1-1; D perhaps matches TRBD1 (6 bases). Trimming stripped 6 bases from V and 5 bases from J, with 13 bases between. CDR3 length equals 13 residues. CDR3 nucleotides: TGTGCCAGCAGACCACAGGGAGGGACTGAAGCTTTCTTT. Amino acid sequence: CASRPQGGTEAFF.

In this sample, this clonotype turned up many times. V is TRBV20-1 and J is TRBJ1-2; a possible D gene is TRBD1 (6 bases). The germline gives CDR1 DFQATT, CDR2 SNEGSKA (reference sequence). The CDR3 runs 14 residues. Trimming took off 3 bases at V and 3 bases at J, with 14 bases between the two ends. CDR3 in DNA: TGCAGTGCTAGCCTTACAGGGATCGACTATGGCTACACCTTC. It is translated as CSASLTGIDYGYTF.

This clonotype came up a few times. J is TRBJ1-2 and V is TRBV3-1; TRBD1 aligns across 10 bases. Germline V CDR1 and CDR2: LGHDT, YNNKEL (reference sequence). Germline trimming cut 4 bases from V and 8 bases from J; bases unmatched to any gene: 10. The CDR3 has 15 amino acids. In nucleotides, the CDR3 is TGTGCCAGCAGCCTACCGGGACAGGGGAGGGCCGGCTACACCTTC. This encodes CASSLPGQGRAGYTF.

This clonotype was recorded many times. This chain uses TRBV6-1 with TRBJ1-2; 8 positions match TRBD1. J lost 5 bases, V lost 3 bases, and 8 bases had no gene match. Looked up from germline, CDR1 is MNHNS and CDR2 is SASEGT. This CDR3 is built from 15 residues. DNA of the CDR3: TGTGCCAGCAGTGACCCCGGGACAGGACCTTATGGCTACACCTTC. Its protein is CASSDPGTGPYGYTF.

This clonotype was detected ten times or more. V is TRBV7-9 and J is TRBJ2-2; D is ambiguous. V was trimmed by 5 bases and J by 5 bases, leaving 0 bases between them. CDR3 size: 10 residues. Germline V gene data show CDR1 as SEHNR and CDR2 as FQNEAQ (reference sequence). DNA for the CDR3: TGTGCCAGCAGCACCGGGGAGCTGTTTTTT. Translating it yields CASSTGELFF. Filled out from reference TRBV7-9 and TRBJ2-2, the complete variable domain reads DTGVSQNPRHKITKRGQNVTFRCDPISEHNRLYWYRQTLGQGPEFLTYFQNEAQLEKSRLLSDRFSAERPKGSFSTLEIQRTEQGDSAMYLCASSTGELFFGEGSRLTVL.

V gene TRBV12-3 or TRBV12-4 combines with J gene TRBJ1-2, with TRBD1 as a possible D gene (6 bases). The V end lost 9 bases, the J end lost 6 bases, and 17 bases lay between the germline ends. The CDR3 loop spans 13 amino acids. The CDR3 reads CASQAVGGHGYTF. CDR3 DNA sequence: TGTGCCAGTCAAGCGGTGGGGGGCCATGGCTACACCTTC.

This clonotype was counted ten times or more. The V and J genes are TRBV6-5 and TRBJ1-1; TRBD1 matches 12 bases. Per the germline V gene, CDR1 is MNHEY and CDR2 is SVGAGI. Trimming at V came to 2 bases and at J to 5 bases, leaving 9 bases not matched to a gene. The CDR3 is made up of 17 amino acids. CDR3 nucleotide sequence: TGTGCCAGCAGTTACGCCGGGACAGGGGGCGCAGGGACTGAAGCTTTCTTT. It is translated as CASSYAGTGGAGTEAFF.

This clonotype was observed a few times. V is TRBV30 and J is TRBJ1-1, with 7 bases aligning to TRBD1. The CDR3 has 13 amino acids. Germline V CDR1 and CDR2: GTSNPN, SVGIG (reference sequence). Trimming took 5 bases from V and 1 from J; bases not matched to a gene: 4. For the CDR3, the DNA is TGTGCCTGGGAGAGGGGGCCGAACACTGAAGCTTTCTTT. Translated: CAWERGPNTEAFF.

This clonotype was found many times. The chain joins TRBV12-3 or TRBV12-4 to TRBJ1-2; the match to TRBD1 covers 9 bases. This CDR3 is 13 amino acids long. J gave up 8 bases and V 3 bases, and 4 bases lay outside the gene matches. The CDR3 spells CASSFGQGPGYTF. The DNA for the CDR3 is TGTGCCAGCAGTTTCGGACAGGGGCCCGGCTACACCTTC.

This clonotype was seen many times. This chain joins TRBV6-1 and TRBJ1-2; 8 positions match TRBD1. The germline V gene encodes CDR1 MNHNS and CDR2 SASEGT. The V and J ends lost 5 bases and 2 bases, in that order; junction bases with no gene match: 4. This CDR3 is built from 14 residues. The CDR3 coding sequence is TGTGCCAGCAGTCAGGGACAGGTCAACTATGGCTACACCTTC. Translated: CASSQGQVNYGYTF.

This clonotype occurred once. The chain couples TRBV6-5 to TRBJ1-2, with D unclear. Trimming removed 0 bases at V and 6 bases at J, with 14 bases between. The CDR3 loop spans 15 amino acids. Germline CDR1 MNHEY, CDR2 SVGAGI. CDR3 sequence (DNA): TGTGCCAGCAGTTACTCTCGGAAGTCCCCCCATGGCTACACCTTC. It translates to CASSYSRKSPHGYTF.

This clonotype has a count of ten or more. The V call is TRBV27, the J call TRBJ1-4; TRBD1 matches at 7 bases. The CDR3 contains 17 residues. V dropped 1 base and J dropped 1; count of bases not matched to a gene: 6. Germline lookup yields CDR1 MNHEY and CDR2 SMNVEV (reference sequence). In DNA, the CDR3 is TGTGCCAGCAGTTTATTGACAGGGACGGGAACTAATGAAAAACTGTTTTTT. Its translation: CASSLLTGTGTNEKLFF.